These 29 T cell receptor beta chains originate from one sample sequenced in a study of shared clonotypes between healthy human individuals (dated by TCRdb to 2020 to 2021). Libraries were built with the immunoSEQ multiplex PCR assay. This immuneACCESS table, as held by TCRdb, lists in-frame sequences with V and J called but not all clones. Of the missing ones, under half trace to an unresolved V gene in checked studies; the others have no known cause. The sample data list roughly 640,000 clones, and roughly 97% of these were observed just once. Approximately 0.057% of the sample belongs to the ten largest clones. Specimen: naive CD4+ T cells sorted from blood. According to the study, the label for this sample's cell subset or site signals: CD45RA+ positively selected. These receptors came from a woman in her twenties or thirties in good health.

The rearrangement joins TRBV5-8 to TRBJ2-5, with a tentative D call TRBD2 (5 bases). The germline V gene encodes CDR1 SGHTS and CDR2 YDEGEE. The CDR3 has 14 residues. The germline V and J ends were trimmed by 2 bases and 1 base, with 9 bases remaining between them. The DNA of the CDR3 is TGTGCCAGCAGCTTAGCCGGGGTCCAAGAGACCCAGTACTTC. Its translation: CASSLAGVQETQYF.

The V and J genes are TRBV10-3 and TRBJ2-5; D gene ambiguous. Between the trimmed V and J ends, which lost 0 bases and 2 bases, there was a span of 7 bases. The CDR3 covers 14 residues. The V gene's germline CDR1 is ENHRY and CDR2 SYGVKD. The CDR3 is CAISESQVQETQYF. CDR3 nucleotides: TGTGCCATCAGTGAGTCTCAGGTACAAGAGACCCAGTACTTC.

The rearrangement joins TRBV7-7 to TRBJ2-5; a weak D match, TRBD1 (7 bases). This CDR3 is 14 amino acids long. Germline CDR1 and CDR2: SSHAT and FNYEAQ (reference sequence). The V and J ends lost 3 bases and 1 base respectively, with 9 bases between them. The CDR3 region is CASSLRDSQETQYF. In DNA form, the CDR3 reads TGTGCCAGCAGCTTGCGGGACAGCCAAGAGACCCAGTACTTC. The whole variable domain, filled in from reference TRBV7-7 and TRBJ2-5, reads GAGVSQSPRYKVTKRGQDVTLRCDPISSHATLYWYQQALGQGPEFLTYFNYEAQPDKSGLPSDRFSAERPEGSISTLTIQRTEQRDSAMYRCASSLRDSQETQYFGPGTRLLVL.

The V and J genes are TRBV10-1 and TRBJ2-7; D unresolved. The germline CDR1 and CDR2 sequences are WNHNN and SYGVQD (reference sequence). This CDR3 spans 13 amino acids. Trimming left V 5 bases short and J 3 bases short, with 11 bases between. The CDR3 nucleotides read TGCGCCAGCAGTAAAGGGAACAGCTACGAGCAGTACTTC. Translation: CASSKGNSYEQYF.

V gene TRBV7-3 combines with J gene TRBJ2-5, with D possibly matching TRBD2 (5 bases). CDR3 size: 15 residues. Per the germline V gene, CDR1 is SGHTA and CDR2 is FQGTGA. Deletions cut 1 base from V and 7 bases from J, with 16 bases between. CDR3 coding DNA: TGTGCCAGCAGCTTAAAGGTTCGGGGTCTAGGGACCCAGTACTTC. Amino acids: CASSLKVRGLGTQYF.

The CDR3 bases are TGTGCCAGCTCACCACAGCAGGGACGGGGTGAAGCTTTCTTT. Translation: CASSPQQGRGEAFF. The rearrangement uses TRBV18 and TRBJ1-1; D is possibly TRBD1 (5 bases). The V end lost 1 base, the J end lost 7 bases, and 13 bases lay between the germline ends. The CDR3 has 14 amino acids. Looked up from germline, CDR1 is KGHSH and CDR2 is LQKENI.

This chain joins TRBV28 and TRBJ2-7, with 12 bases that match TRBD2. Germline V gives CDR1 MDHEN, CDR2 SYDVKM. V dropped 6 bases and J dropped 7; count of bases not matched to a gene: 10. The CDR3 runs 15 residues. This CDR3 reads CASRLLAGGVWEQYF. DNA for the CDR3: TGTGCCAGCAGGTTACTAGCGGGAGGAGTATGGGAGCAGTACTTC.

The genes are TRBV7-2 and TRBJ2-2, with TRBD2 matching over 8 bases. CDR1 is SGHTA and CDR2 is FQGNSA in the germline V gene. Trimming took 4 bases from V and 2 from J; bases not matched to a gene: 9. CDR3 length equals 17 residues. CDR3 loop: CASSSMSGRYNTGELFF. The DNA of the CDR3 is TGTGCCAGCAGCTCAATGAGCGGGAGATATAACACCGGGGAGCTGTTTTTT.

The chain carries TRBV28 and TRBJ2-7; D is ambiguous. The germline V gene encodes CDR1 MDHEN and CDR2 SYDVKM. V lost 3 bases, J lost 3 bases, and 12 bases lay in between. The CDR3 totals 14 residues. CDR3 bases: TGTGCCAGCAGTTTGTCGGCGGTGCTCTACGAGCAGTACTTC. It codes for CASSLSAVLYEQYF. The full variable domain, with the rest looked up from reference TRBV28 and TRBJ2-7, is DVKVTQSSRYLVKRTGEKVFLECVQDMDHENMFWYRQDPGLGLRLIYFSYDVKMKEKGDIPEGYSVSREKKERFSLILESASTNQTSMYLCASSLSAVLYEQYFGPGTRLTVT.

The gene calls are TRBV18 and TRBJ2-7; D possibly matches TRBD1 or TRBD2 (5 bases each). Trimming shortened V by 4 bases and J by 5 bases, and 12 bases separated the two germline ends. The CDR3 covers 13 residues. Per germline, CDR1 KGHSH and CDR2 LQKENI. CDR3 in amino acids: CASSQGTENEQYF. The CDR3 nucleotides are TGTGCCAGCTCACAAGGGACGGAGAACGAGCAGTACTTC.

This clone is a singleton in its sample. This chain uses TRBV28 with TRBJ2-5; 7 bases are a match to TRBD2. There are 14 residues in the CDR3. J lost 4 bases, V lost 3 bases, and 5 bases had no gene match. From germline, CDR1 is MDHEN and CDR2 SYDVKM. This CDR3 reads CASSFAGRTETQYF. CDR3 nucleotides: TGTGCCAGCAGTTTCGCCGGGAGGACAGAGACCCAGTACTTC.

The rearrangement links TRBV4-2 to TRBJ1-5; D possibly corresponds to TRBD1 (5 bases). CDR3 length: 16 amino acids. The germline V and J ends were trimmed by 0 bases and 9 bases, with 18 bases remaining between them. Per the germline V gene, CDR1 is LGHNA and CDR2 is YNFKEQ. CDR3 sequence: CASSQDLMGRVSPQHF. The CDR3 DNA is TGTGCCAGCAGCCAAGATCTGATGGGCAGGGTATCGCCCCAGCATTTT.

The chain is built from TRBV5-4 and TRBJ2-5; D possibly corresponds to TRBD1 (6 bases). This CDR3 is 14 amino acids long. Germline V gene lookup returns CDR1 SGHNT and CDR2 YYREEE (reference sequence). The V and J ends lost 4 bases and 2 bases respectively, with 12 bases between them. The CDR3 is CASSRDTSQETQYF. CDR3 bases: TGTGCCAGCAGCCGGGACACGAGTCAAGAGACCCAGTACTTC.

The gene calls are TRBV10-3 and TRBJ1-1, with D possibly being TRBD1 (5 bases). The CDR3 runs 15 residues. The V end was cut by 3 bases, the J end by 4 bases, with 15 bases between. In germline, CDR1 is ENHRY, CDR2 SYGVKD. The CDR3 spells CAISDGLGAGTEAFF. CDR3 sequence (DNA): TGTGCCATCAGTGACGGCCTAGGGGCGGGCACTGAAGCTTTCTTT.

The chain uses TRBV9 and TRBJ1-3; D is unresolved. Germline loops: CDR1 SGDLS, CDR2 YYNGEE. The CDR3 loop spans 14 amino acids. The V end lost 0 bases, the J end lost 0 bases, and 4 bases lay between the germline ends. CDR3 residues: CASSVANSGNTIYF. The CDR3 nucleotides read TGTGCCAGCAGCGTAGCCAACTCTGGAAACACCATATATTTT.

The rearrangement links TRBV28 to TRBJ2-1, with a weak D call TRBD2 (6 bases). V was cut by 5 bases and J by 7 bases, with 12 bases left in between. CDR1 and CDR2 from the germline V gene are MDHEN and SYDVKM. The CDR3 consists of 13 residues. The CDR3 protein is CASSTGTPNEQFF. In DNA, the CDR3 is TGTGCCAGCAGTACTGGGACTCCAAATGAGCAGTTCTTC.

V and J are TRBV11-2 and TRBJ2-5, with D possibly matching TRBD1 (5 bases). With 2 bases removed from V and 2 bases from J, the gap between germline ends came to 12 bases. Germline lookup yields CDR1 SGHAT and CDR2 FQNNGV. This CDR3 contains 15 residues. CDR3 coding DNA: TGTGCCAGCAGCTTAACGCCAGGGCCACAAGAGACCCAGTACTTC. Its protein is CASSLTPGPQETQYF.

V and J are TRBV19 and TRBJ2-7; 7 nucleotides line up with TRBD1. CDR3 size: 13 residues. CDR1 and CDR2 (germline): LNHDA, SQIVND (reference sequence). Losses at the gene ends were 4 bases for V and 2 bases for J; bases not matched to a gene: 2. The chain's CDR3 is CASSKTGTYEQYF. As DNA, the CDR3 is TGTGCCAGTAGTAAGACAGGGACCTACGAGCAGTACTTC. Combining the CDR3 with reference TRBV19 and TRBJ2-7 gives the whole variable domain DGGITQSPKYLFRKEGQNVTLSCEQNLNHDAMYWYRQDPGQGLRLIYYSQIVNDFQKGDIAEGYSVSREKKESFPLTVTSAQKNPTAFYLCASSKTGTYEQYFGPGTRLTVT.

The table lists this clone with a count of one. The chain combines TRBV27 with TRBJ1-6, with TRBD1 as a possible D gene (5 bases). Looked up from germline, CDR1 is MNHEY and CDR2 is SMNVEV (reference sequence). Trimming shortened V by 6 bases and J by 4 bases, and 13 bases separated the two germline ends. There are 15 residues in the CDR3. The CDR3 DNA reads TGTGCCAGCAGCGGGACGGTAGTATATAATTCACCCCTCCACTTT. Encoded protein: CASSGTVVYNSPLHF.

A single count supports this clone. V gene TRBV11-2 combines with J gene TRBJ2-7, with D tentatively TRBD1 (5 bases). Trimming removed 1 base at V and 1 base at J, with 14 bases between. CDR1 and CDR2 from the germline V gene are SGHAT and FQNNGV. This CDR3 has 16 amino acids. The CDR3 DNA follows: TGTGCCAGCAGCTTAGTGGGCTCGACAGAGTCCTACGAGCAGTACTTC. Translated, it gives CASSLVGSTESYEQYF.

V is TRBV28 and J is TRBJ2-7; 7 nucleotides align to TRBD2. From germline, CDR1 is MDHEN and CDR2 SYDVKM. CDR3 length equals 14 residues. V lost 6 bases and J lost 4; bases outside the gene matches: 9. The CDR3 nucleotides are TGTGCCAGCAGCGACGGACTAGTTGTATACGAGCAGTACTTC. It encodes CASSDGLVVYEQYF. Full variable domain (rest looked up from reference TRBV28 and TRBJ2-7): DVKVTQSSRYLVKRTGEKVFLECVQDMDHENMFWYRQDPGLGLRLIYFSYDVKMKEKGDIPEGYSVSREKKERFSLILESASTNQTSMYLCASSDGLVVYEQYFGPGTRLTVT.

The rearrangement joins TRBV28 to TRBJ2-4; D gene ambiguous. V was pared by 5 bases and J by 4 bases, with 15 bases between. This CDR3 comprises 15 residues. Germline V gene data show CDR1 as MDHEN and CDR2 as SYDVKM. The CDR3 loop is CASSPSSSGKNIQYF. CDR3 sequence (DNA): TGTGCCAGCAGTCCAAGCTCCTCTGGAAAAAACATTCAGTACTTC. Complete variable domain (other parts from reference TRBV28 and TRBJ2-4): DVKVTQSSRYLVKRTGEKVFLECVQDMDHENMFWYRQDPGLGLRLIYFSYDVKMKEKGDIPEGYSVSREKKERFSLILESASTNQTSMYLCASSPSSSGKNIQYFGAGTRLSVL.

The chain couples TRBV6-5 to TRBJ2-3, with D possibly being TRBD2 (5 bases). Trimming removed 0 bases from V and 5 bases from J, with 15 bases in between. This CDR3 is 16 amino acids long. Germline CDR1 MNHEY, CDR2 SVGAGI. CDR3 sequence reads: CASSYSNRGLGDTQYF. CDR3 nucleotide sequence: TGTGCCAGCAGTTACTCGAACCGGGGTTTGGGAGATACGCAGTATTTT.

The chain carries TRBV7-8 and TRBJ2-7, with D perhaps given as TRBD1 or TRBD2 (5 bases each). The germline CDR1 and CDR2 sequences are SGHVS and FQNEAQ. Trimming removed 5 bases at V and 2 bases at J, with 16 bases between. The CDR3 has 15 residues. CDR3 DNA: TGTGCCAGCAGCGCACGGGACCCACCCCCCTACGAGCAGTACTTC. This gives the protein CASSARDPPPYEQYF.

The J gene is TRBJ1-1, the V gene TRBV7-2; D unclear. This CDR3 has 13 amino acids. Germline CDR1 SGHTA, CDR2 FQGNSA. Deletions cut 2 bases from V and 1 base from J, with 5 bases between. The CDR3 here is CASSLRWNTEAFF. The CDR3 bases are TGTGCCAGCAGCTTACGGTGGAACACTGAAGCTTTCTTT.

The chain couples TRBV11-2 to TRBJ2-5; the D is unclear. Germline V lookup: CDR1 SGHAT, CDR2 FQNNGV. V was pared by 1 base and J by 3 bases, with 18 bases between. There are 17 residues in the CDR3. CDR3 coding DNA: TGTGCCAGCAGCTTAGGGGGTACCCTTGGGGAAAAAGAGACCCAGTACTTC. Translating it yields CASSLGGTLGEKETQYF.

The chain couples TRBV19 to TRBJ2-7; 9 bases match TRBD2. CDR1 and CDR2 (germline): LNHDA, SQIVND (reference sequence). This CDR3 spans 15 amino acids. With V trimmed by 2 bases and J by 0 bases, 2 bases remained unmatched. DNA for the CDR3: TGTGCCAGTAGTATATGGCGGGAGGGCTCCTACGAGCAGTACTTC. It is translated as CASSIWREGSYEQYF. Together with reference TRBV19 and TRBJ2-7, the CDR3 gives the full variable domain: DGGITQSPKYLFRKEGQNVTLSCEQNLNHDAMYWYRQDPGQGLRLIYYSQIVNDFQKGDIAEGYSVSREKKESFPLTVTSAQKNPTAFYLCASSIWREGSYEQYFGPGTRLTVT.

The chain links TRBV28 to TRBJ2-7; D not resolved. The CDR3 is 13 amino acids. The germline V gene has CDR1 MDHEN and CDR2 SYDVKM. V was trimmed by 6 bases and J by 6 bases, leaving 15 bases between them. The CDR3 coding sequence is TGTGCCAGCAGAGACAACCATCCAAGCGAGCAGTACTTC. This codes for CASRDNHPSEQYF.

This clone has more than one count but fewer than ten. V usage is TRBV19 and J usage is TRBJ1-5; possible D gene TRBD1, 5 bases. Germline V lookup: CDR1 LNHDA, CDR2 SQIVND (reference sequence). The CDR3 totals 15 residues. The ends were cut back, 3 bases at V and 10 bases at J, with 19 bases in the middle. The CDR3 DNA sequence: TGTGCCAGTAGTATCCAAACAGGCGCCCAGGGACCCCAGCATTTT. This gives the protein CASSIQTGAQGPQHF.